This TCR beta chain derives from a study of cytomegalovirus exposure and HLA in healthy donors. The germline gives CDR1 SGHRS, CDR2 YFSETQ. V lost 3 bases to trimming and J lost 6 bases; unmatched junction nucleotides: 10. The CDR3 covers 15 residues. On this clone itself: The antigen is not known.

Study conclusions and caveats: TRBV6-2, TRBV6-3 and some other V segments were unresolvable in 87-base-pair reads.

The primer mix had 60 Vbeta and 13 Jbeta primers. Clones were read by immunoSEQ multiplex PCR, and TCRdb kept only the in-frame ones, dropping some. The sample holds around 25,000 clones; roughly three quarters are singletons and the top ten take about 5%. Donors had nominal health at sampling but likely had unrecorded immune exposures. The chain employs TRBV5-1 and TRBJ2-3, with 7 bases that match TRBD2. The sample was PBMCs. The receptor was derived from a male donor in good health and CMV-seronegative. CDR3 bases: TGCGCCAGCAGCTCCCGATGGGAGGGCCCCGATACGCAGTATTTT. Residues: CASSSRWEGPDTQYF. The full variable domain, its missing parts supplied by reference TRBV5-1 and TRBJ2-3, is KAGVTQTPRYLIKTRGQQVTLSCSPISGHRSVSWYQQTPGQGLQFLFEYFSETQRNKGNFPGRFSGRQFSNSRSEMNVSTLELGDSALYLCASSSRWEGPDTQYFGPGTRLTVL.